Presented here are 13 T cell receptor beta chains from one specimen sequenced in a study of blood T cell repertoires in COVID-19 (dated by TCRdb to 2018 to 2020). The library came from the immunoSEQ multiplex PCR assay. The table comes from immuneACCESS by way of TCRdb, which keeps in-frame sequences with V and J called. Part of the clones is missing from these tables; in studies checked, under half for an unresolved V gene and the rest for unknown reasons. For this sample the table gives about 170,000 clones, of which around 88% were detected only once. Roughly 19% of the sample is in the top ten clones. The material sequenced was peripheral blood. The source is a woman in her 70s who had recovered from COVID-19.

J is TRBJ1-2 and V is TRBV5-8; 7 bases agree with TRBD1. The CDR3 has 12 amino acids. Looked up from germline, CDR1 is SGHTS and CDR2 is YDEGEE. Losses at the gene ends were 0 bases for V and 8 bases for J; bases not matched to a gene: 1. In DNA, the CDR3 is TGTGCCAGCAGCTTGGACAGGGGCGGCTACACCTTC. Translation: CASSLDRGGYTF.

The genes are TRBV14 and TRBJ1-4, with a weak D call TRBD1 (6 bases). V was cut by 1 base and J by 8 bases, with 17 bases left in between. This CDR3 has 16 residues. Germline V gene lookup returns CDR1 SGHDN and CDR2 FVKESK. The CDR3 DNA is TGTGCCAGCAGCCAAGTAGGGGGGGGAGGAGGCGAAAAACTGTTTTTT. This translates into CASSQVGGGGGEKLFF.

This clone was seen only once. The chain has TRBV28 and TRBJ1-1; 9 positions agree with TRBD1. J was trimmed by 14 bases and V by 5 bases; bases with no gene match: 12. The germline CDR1 and CDR2 sequences are MDHEN and SYDVKM. The CDR3 runs to 13 residues. The DNA for the CDR3 is TGTGCCAGCAGTCTACAGGGGGCAGGTTTAGTGTTCTTT. Translating gives CASSLQGAGLVFF.

CDR3 DNA sequence: TGTGCCAGTAGTATTCTCGGGACAGGGACGGAGACCCAGTACTTC. Encoded protein: CASSILGTGTETQYF. This chain uses TRBV19 with TRBJ2-5; 9 nucleotides agree with TRBD1. This CDR3 is built from 15 residues. The J segment lost 5 bases and the V segment lost 3 bases, leaving 7 bases of the junction unmatched. CDR1 is LNHDA and CDR2 is SQIVND in the germline V gene (reference sequence).

This clone has just one count. The chain links TRBV27 to TRBJ1-2; no clear D gene. Germline lookup yields CDR1 MNHEY and CDR2 SMNVEV (reference sequence). The V end was cut by 7 bases, the J end by 5 bases, with 14 bases between. The CDR3 consists of 13 residues. The CDR3 reads CASTPEGGYGYTF. CDR3 nucleotide sequence: TGTGCCAGCACCCCCGAGGGTGGTTATGGCTACACCTTC.

This chain links TRBV27 with TRBJ2-1; D is unclear. In germline, CDR1 is MNHEY, CDR2 SMNVEV (reference sequence). The CDR3 sequence is 11 residues long. The ends were cut back, 5 bases at V and 4 bases at J, with 3 bases in the middle. DNA for the CDR3: TGTGCCAGCAGTCTTTACAATGAGCAGTTCTTC. This codes for CASSLYNEQFF.

CDR3 amino acids: CASSPPGQPYGYTF. In DNA, the CDR3 is TGTGCCAGCAGCCCCCCCGGACAGCCCTATGGCTACACCTTC. The rearrangement links TRBV5-6 to TRBJ1-2; D perhaps matches TRBD1 (6 bases). The length of the CDR3 is 14 residues. From germline, CDR1 is SGHDT and CDR2 YYEEEE. V dropped 4 bases and J dropped 4 bases, with 14 bases sitting between them.

This clone was detected only a few times. The V and J genes are TRBV28 and TRBJ2-1; 12 bases line up with TRBD2. In germline, CDR1 is MDHEN, CDR2 SYDVKM. With V trimmed by 1 base and J by 4 bases, 5 bases remained unmatched. The CDR3 is 17 amino acids. The CDR3 sequence: CASSLSPGTSGYNEQFF. The CDR3, as DNA: TGTGCCAGCAGTTTATCCCCCGGGACTAGCGGGTACAATGAGCAGTTCTTC.

The DNA of the CDR3 is TGTGCCTGGAGTAGTGGGCAGGGGGCCGGGGATGGCTACACCTTC. This codes for CAWSSGQGAGDGYTF. The chain is built from TRBV30 and TRBJ1-2; 8 positions agree with TRBD1. This CDR3 region has 15 residues. J was trimmed by 6 bases and V by 2 bases; bases with no gene match: 11. Germline CDR1 GTSNPN, CDR2 SVGIG (reference sequence). The whole variable domain, remainder taken from reference TRBV30 and TRBJ1-2, is SQTIHQWPATLVQPVGSPLSLECTVEGTSNPNLYWYRQAAGRGLQLLFYSVGIGQISSEVPQNLSASRPQDRQFILSSKKLLLSDSGFYLCAWSSGQGAGDGYTFGSGTRLTVV.

Written as DNA, the CDR3 is TGTGCCAGCACCCCCGCGGACAGGGCCACTGAAGCTTTCTTT. This codes for CASTPADRATEAFF. The rearrangement uses TRBV27 and TRBJ1-1, with 8 bases fitting TRBD1. The V and J ends lost 7 bases and 4 bases, in that order; junction bases with no gene match: 8. This CDR3 has 14 residues. In germline, CDR1 is MNHEY, CDR2 SMNVEV (reference sequence).

The CDR3 coding sequence is TGTGCCAGCAGCTTAGCGGCGGGAGGCTTTGGTGAGCAGTTCTTC. This encodes CASSLAAGGFGEQFF. This chain uses TRBV7-9 with TRBJ2-1, with TRBD2 matching 8 bases. This CDR3 has 15 amino acids. Germline trimming cut 0 bases from V and 9 bases from J; bases unmatched to any gene: 7. Per the germline V gene, CDR1 is SEHNR and CDR2 is FQNEAQ (reference sequence).

The J gene is TRBJ1-2, the V gene TRBV7-8; D is ambiguous. Germline CDR1 and CDR2: SGHVS and FQNEAQ. The V end lost 2 bases, the J end lost 5 bases, and 21 bases lay between the germline ends. The CDR3 spans 17 residues. As DNA, the CDR3 is TGTGCCAGCAGCTTATTCACCGGGTTTTTTCTAATATATGGCTACACCTTC. It encodes CASSLFTGFFLIYGYTF. The full variable domain, in which reference TRBV7-8 and TRBJ1-2 provide the parts outside the CDR3, is GAGVSQSPRYKVAKRGQDVALRCDPISGHVSLFWYQQALGQGPEFLTYFQNEAQLDKSGLPSDRFFAERPEGSVSTLKIQRTQQEDSAVYLCASSLFTGFFLIYGYTFGSGTRLTVV.

V usage is TRBV19 and J usage is TRBJ1-4; no clear D. With 6 bases removed from V and 0 bases from J, the gap between germline ends came to 8 bases. This CDR3 has 14 residues. CDR1 and CDR2 (germline): LNHDA, SQIVND (reference sequence). The CDR3 bases are TGTGCCAGTAGCGGCCGGGCAACTAATGAAAAACTGTTTTTT. This sequence encodes CASSGRATNEKLFF.